This T cell receptor (beta chain) derives from a study of blood T cell repertoires in COVID-19. Trimming removed 0 bases from V and 5 bases from J, with 16 bases in between. Germline lookup yields CDR1 SEHNR and CDR2 FQNEAQ (reference sequence). CDR3 length: 16 amino acids. Original methodology: Researchers report that nucleated cell counts were estimated from reference gene primer amplification. The method was immunoSEQ multiplex PCR; TCRdb's version includes in-frame clones alone and lacks a portion of them. V and J calls and clone size are given by that table; D and trimming were obtained from the DNA. The sample has about 81,000 clones, more than 85% seen once.

The chain recombines TRBV7-9 with TRBJ2-5; D is undetermined. The source material was PBMCs or T cells enriched from blood (not recorded which). The TCR comes from a woman in her forties or fifties with acute COVID-19. The CDR3 DNA sequence: TGTGCCAGCAGCTTAGCCCGCCATGTCCAACAGGAGACCCAGTACTTC. Amino acids: CASSLARHVQQETQYF.